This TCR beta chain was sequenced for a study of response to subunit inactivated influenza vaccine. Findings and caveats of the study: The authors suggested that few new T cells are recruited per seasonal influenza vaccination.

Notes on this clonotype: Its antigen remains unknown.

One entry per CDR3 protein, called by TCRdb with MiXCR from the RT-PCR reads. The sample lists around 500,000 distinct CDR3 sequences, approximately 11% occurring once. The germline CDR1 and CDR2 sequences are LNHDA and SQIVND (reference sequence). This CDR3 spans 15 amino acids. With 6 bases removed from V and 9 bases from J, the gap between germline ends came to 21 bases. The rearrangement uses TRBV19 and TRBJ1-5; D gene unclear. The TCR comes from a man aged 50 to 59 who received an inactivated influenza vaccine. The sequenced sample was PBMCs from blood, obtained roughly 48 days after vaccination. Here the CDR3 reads CASRQRGGPGRPQHF. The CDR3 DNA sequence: TGTGCCAGTAGGCAACGGGGAGGCCCTGGGAGGCCCCAGCATTTT.